This TCR beta chain was identified during a study of identical twins. One entry per CDR3 protein, called by TCRdb with MiXCR from the 5' RACE reads. The table includes approximately 260,000 distinct CDR3 sequences, more than 12% detected once. CDR1 and CDR2 from the germline V gene are SGHVS and FQNEAQ. V shed 5 bases and J shed 8 bases, with 21 bases lying between them. The CDR3 has 15 amino acids. The sample holds one count of this clonotype. The sequence was obtained from a woman between 18 and 30 years old in good health. The V gene is TRBV7-8, the J gene TRBJ1-1; D might be TRBD1 (5 bases). The sequenced sample was memory (CD45RO+) T cells sorted from blood. CDR3 DNA: TGTGCCAGCAGCAAACGACGGGGACTTGTCGACGAAGCTTTCTTT. Encoded protein: CASSKRRGLVDEAFF.